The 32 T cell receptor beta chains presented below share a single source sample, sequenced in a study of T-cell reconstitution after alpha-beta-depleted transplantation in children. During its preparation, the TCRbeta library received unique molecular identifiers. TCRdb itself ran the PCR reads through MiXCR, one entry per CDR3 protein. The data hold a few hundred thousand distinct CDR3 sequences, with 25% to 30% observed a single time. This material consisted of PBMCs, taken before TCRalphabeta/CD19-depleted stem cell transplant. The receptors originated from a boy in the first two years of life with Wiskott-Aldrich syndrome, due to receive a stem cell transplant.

The CDR3 DNA sequence: TGCAGTGCTAGTACGGATTTCTCCTACAATGAGCAGTTCTTC. As protein: CSASTDFSYNEQFF. The rearrangement joins TRBV20-1 to TRBJ2-1; D is unresolved. Looked up from germline, CDR1 is DFQATT and CDR2 is SNEGSKA (reference sequence). CDR3 length: 14 amino acids. Trimming left V 3 bases short and J 0 bases short, with 9 bases between.

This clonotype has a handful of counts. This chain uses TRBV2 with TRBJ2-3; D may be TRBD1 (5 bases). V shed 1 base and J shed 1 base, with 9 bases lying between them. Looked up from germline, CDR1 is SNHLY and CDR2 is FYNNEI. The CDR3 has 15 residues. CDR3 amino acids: CASSEGGLGTDTQYF. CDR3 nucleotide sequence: TGTGCCAGCAGTGAAGGGGGCCTGGGCACAGATACGCAGTATTTT.

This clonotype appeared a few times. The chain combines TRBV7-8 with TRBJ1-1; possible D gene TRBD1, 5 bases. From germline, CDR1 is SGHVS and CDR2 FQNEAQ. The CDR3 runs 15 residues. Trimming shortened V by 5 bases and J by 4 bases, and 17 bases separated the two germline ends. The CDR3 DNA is TGTGCCAGCAGCCCCGGGACGCAGGGAGGCACTGAAGCTTTCTTT. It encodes CASSPGTQGGTEAFF.

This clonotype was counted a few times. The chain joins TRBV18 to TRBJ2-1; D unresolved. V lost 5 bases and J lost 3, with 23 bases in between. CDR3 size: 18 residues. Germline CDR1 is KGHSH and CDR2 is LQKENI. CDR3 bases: TGTGCCAGCTCAACCCTTTCTTGGCAAGGAATCTTCTACAATGAGCAGTTCTTC. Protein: CASSTLSWQGIFYNEQFF.

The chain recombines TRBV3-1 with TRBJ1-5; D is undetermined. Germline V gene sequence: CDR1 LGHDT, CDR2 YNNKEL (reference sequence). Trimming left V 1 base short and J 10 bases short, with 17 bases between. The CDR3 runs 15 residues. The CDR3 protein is CASSQGGPDLGPQHF. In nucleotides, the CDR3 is TGTGCCAGCAGCCAAGGCGGGCCAGACTTAGGCCCCCAGCATTTT.

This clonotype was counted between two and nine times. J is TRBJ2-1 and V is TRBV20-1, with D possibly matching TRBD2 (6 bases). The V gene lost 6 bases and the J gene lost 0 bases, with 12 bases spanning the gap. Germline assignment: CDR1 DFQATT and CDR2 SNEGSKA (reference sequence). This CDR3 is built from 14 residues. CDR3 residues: CSAERASSYNEQFF. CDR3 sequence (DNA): TGCAGTGCCGAGCGGGCCAGCTCCTACAATGAGCAGTTCTTC.

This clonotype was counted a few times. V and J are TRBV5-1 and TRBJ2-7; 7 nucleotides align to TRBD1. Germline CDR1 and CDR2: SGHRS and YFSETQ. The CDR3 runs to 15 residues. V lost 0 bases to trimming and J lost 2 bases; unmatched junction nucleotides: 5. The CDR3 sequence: CASSLERGQAYEQYF. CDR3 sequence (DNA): TGCGCCAGCAGCTTGGAGCGCGGACAGGCCTACGAGCAGTACTTC. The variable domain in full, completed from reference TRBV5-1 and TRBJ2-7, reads KAGVTQTPRYLIKTRGQQVTLSCSPISGHRSVSWYQQTPGQGLQFLFEYFSETQRNKGNFPGRFSGRQFSNSRSEMNVSTLELGDSALYLCASSLERGQAYEQYFGPGTRLTVT.

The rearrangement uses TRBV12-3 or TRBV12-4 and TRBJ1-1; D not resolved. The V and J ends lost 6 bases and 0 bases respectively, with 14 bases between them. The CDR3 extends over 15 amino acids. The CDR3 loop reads CASRPGYIMNTEAFF. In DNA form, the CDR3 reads TGTGCCAGCAGACCTGGGTACATAATGAACACTGAAGCTTTCTTT.

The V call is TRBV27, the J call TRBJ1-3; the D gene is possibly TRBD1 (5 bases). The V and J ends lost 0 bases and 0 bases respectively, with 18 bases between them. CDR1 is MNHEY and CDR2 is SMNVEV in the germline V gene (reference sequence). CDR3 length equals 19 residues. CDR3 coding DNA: TGTGCCAGCAGTTTATCTTACTCCCGGGGCCGCAGCTCTGGAAACACCATATATTTT. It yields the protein CASSLSYSRGRSSGNTIYF.

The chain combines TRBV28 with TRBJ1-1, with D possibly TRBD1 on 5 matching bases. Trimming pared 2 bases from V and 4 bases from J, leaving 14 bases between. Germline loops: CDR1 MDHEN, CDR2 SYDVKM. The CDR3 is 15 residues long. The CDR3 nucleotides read TGTGCCAGCAGTTTACTCCGGGGCCGGGCCACTGAAGCTTTCTTT. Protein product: CASSLLRGRATEAFF. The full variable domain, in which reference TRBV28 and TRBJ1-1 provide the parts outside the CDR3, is DVKVTQSSRYLVKRTGEKVFLECVQDMDHENMFWYRQDPGLGLRLIYFSYDVKMKEKGDIPEGYSVSREKKERFSLILESASTNQTSMYLCASSLLRGRATEAFFGQGTRLTVV.

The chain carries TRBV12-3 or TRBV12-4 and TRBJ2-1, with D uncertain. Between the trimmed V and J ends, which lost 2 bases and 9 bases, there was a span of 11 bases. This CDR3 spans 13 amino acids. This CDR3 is CASSLPRASEQFF. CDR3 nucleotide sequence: TGTGCCAGCAGTTTACCGAGAGCGAGTGAGCAGTTCTTC.

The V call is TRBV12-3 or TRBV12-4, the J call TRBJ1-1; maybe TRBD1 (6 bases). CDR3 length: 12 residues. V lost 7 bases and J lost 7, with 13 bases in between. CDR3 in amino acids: CASISGQYEAFF. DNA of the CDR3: TGTGCCAGCATCTCCGGACAGTATGAAGCTTTCTTT.

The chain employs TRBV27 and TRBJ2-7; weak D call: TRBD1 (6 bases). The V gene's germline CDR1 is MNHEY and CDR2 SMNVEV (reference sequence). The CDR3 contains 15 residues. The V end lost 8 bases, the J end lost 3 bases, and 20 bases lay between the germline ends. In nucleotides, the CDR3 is TGTGCCAGCTCTAGTACAGGGAACGCTATCTACGAGCAGTACTTC. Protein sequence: CASSSTGNAIYEQYF.

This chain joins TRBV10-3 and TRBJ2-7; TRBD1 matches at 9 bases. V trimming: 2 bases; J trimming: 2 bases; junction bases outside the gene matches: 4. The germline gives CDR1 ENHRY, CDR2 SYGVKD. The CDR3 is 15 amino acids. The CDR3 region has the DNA TGTGCCATCAGTGAGGGGACAGGGACCACCTACGAGCAGTACTTC. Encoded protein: CAISEGTGTTYEQYF.

CDR3 protein: CASSEIYNEQFF. DNA of the CDR3: TGTGCCAGCAGTGAGATCTACAATGAGCAGTTCTTC. The chain employs TRBV6-1 and TRBJ2-1; no definite D call. The V and J ends lost 3 bases and 3 bases respectively, with 3 bases between them. Germline CDR1 and CDR2: MNHNS and SASEGT. The CDR3 length is 12 residues.

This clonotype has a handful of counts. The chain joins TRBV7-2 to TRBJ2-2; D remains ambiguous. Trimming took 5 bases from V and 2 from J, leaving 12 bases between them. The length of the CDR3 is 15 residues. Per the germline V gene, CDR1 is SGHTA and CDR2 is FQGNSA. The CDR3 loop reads CASSPSYTNTGELFF. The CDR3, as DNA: TGTGCCAGCAGCCCATCTTATACCAACACCGGGGAGCTGTTTTTT.

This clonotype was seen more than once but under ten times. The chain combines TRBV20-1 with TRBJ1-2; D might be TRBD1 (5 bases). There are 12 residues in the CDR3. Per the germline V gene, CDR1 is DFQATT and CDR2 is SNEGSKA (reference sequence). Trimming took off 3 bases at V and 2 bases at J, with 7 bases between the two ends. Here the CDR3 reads CSASGGNYGYTF. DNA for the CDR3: TGCAGTGCTAGCGGGGGGAACTATGGCTACACCTTC.

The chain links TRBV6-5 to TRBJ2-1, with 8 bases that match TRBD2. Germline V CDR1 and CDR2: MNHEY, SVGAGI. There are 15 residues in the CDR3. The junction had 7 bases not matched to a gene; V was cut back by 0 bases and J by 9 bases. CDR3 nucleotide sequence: TGTGCCAGCAGTTACTCAGCGGGAGTTCTTCGTGAGCAGTTCTTC. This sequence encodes CASSYSAGVLREQFF.

CDR3 sequence (DNA): TGCGCCAGCAGCCCTTGGACTAGTGGGCCGTTCGAGCAGTACTTC. Amino acids: CASSPWTSGPFEQYF. J is TRBJ2-7 and V is TRBV5-1; 7 positions match TRBD2. V lost 4 bases, J lost 6 bases, and 13 bases stayed unmatched. Germline CDR1 SGHRS, CDR2 YFSETQ. The CDR3 extends over 15 amino acids.

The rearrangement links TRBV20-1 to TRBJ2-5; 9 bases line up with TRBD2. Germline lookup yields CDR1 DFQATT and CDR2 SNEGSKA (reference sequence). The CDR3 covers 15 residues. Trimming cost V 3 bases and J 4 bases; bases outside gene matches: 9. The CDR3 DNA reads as TGCAGTGCTAGCCCCTGGCGGGAGGGCAGAGAGACCCAGTACTTC. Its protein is CSASPWREGRETQYF.

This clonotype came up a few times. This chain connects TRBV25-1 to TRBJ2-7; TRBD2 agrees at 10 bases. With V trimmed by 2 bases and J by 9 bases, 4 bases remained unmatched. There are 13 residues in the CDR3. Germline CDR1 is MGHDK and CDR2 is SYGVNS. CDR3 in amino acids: CASSERTSGTQYF. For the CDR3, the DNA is TGTGCCAGCAGTGAAAGAACTAGCGGGACGCAGTACTTC.

CDR3 in DNA: TGTGCCAGCAGCAGGGGAGTTGGCACAGATACGCAGTATTTT. The encoded protein is CASSRGVGTDTQYF. The chain links TRBV7-2 to TRBJ2-3; D tentatively fits TRBD1 or TRBD2 (5 bases each). The V end was cut by 5 bases, the J end by 1 base, with 10 bases between. This CDR3 comprises 14 residues. The germline V gene encodes CDR1 SGHTA and CDR2 FQGNSA.

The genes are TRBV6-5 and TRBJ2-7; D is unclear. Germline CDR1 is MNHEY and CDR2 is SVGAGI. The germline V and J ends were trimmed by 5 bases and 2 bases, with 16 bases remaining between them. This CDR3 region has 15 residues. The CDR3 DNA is TGTGCCAGCAGTCCCTCGCCGATAATAACCTACGAGCAGTACTTC. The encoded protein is CASSPSPIITYEQYF.

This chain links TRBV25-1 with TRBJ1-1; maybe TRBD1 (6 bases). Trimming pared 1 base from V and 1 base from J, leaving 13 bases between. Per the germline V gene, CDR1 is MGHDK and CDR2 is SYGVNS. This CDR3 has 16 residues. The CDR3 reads CASSEWEETGNTEAFF. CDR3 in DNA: TGTGCCAGCAGTGAATGGGAGGAGACAGGGAACACTGAAGCTTTCTTT. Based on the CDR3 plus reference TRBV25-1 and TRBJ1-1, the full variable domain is EADIYQTPRYLVIGTGKKITLECSQTMGHDKMYWYQQDPGMELHLIHYSYGVNSTEKGDLSSESTVSRIRTEHFPLTLESARPSHTSQYLCASSEWEETGNTEAFFGQGTRLTVV.

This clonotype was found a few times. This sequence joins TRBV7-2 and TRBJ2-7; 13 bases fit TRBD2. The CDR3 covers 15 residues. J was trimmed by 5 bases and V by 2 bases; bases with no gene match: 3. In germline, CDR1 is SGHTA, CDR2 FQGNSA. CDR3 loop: CASSLNGLAGDEQYF. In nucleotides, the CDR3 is TGTGCCAGCAGCTTAAACGGACTAGCGGGGGACGAGCAGTACTTC.

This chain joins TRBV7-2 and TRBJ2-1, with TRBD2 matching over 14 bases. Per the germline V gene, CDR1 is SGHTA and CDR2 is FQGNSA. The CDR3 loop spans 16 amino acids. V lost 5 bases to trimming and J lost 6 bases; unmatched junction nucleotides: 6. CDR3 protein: CASSKTGTSGSNEQFF. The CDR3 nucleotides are TGTGCCAGCAGCAAGACCGGGACTAGCGGGAGCAATGAGCAGTTCTTC. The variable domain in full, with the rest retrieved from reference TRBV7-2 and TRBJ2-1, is GAGVSQSPSNKVTEKGKDVELRCDPISGHTALYWYRQSLGQGLEFLIYFQGNSAPDKSGLPSDRFSAERTGGSVSTLTIQRTQQEDSAVYLCASSKTGTSGSNEQFFGPGTRLTVL.

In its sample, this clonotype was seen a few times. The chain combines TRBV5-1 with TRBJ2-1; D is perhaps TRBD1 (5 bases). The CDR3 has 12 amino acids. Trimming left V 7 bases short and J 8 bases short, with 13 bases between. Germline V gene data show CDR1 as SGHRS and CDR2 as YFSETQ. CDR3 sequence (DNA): TGCGCCAGCCAGGGATTACGGCATGAGCAGTTCTTC. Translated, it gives CASQGLRHEQFF.

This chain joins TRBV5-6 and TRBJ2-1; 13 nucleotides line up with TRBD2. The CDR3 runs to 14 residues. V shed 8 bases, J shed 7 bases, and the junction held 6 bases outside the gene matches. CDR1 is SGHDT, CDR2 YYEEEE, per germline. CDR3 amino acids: CASSILAGGNEQFF. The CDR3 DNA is TGTGCCAGTAGCATACTAGCGGGAGGGAATGAGCAGTTCTTC.

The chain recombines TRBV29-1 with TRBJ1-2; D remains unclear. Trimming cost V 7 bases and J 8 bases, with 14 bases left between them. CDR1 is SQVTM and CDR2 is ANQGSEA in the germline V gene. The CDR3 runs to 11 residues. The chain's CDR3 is CSDFQVPGYTF. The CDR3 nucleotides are TGCAGCGATTTTCAGGTGCCCGGCTACACCTTC. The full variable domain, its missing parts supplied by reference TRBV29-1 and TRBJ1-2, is SAVISQKPSRDICQRGTSLTIQCQVDSQVTMMFWYRQQPGQSLTLIATANQGSEATYESGFVIDKFPISRPNLTFSTLTVSNMSPEDSSIYLCSDFQVPGYTFGSGTRLTVV.

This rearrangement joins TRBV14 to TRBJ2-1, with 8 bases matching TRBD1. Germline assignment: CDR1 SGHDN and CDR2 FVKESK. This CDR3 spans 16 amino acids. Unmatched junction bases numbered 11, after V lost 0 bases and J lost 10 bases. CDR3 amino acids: CASSQELQGALREQFF. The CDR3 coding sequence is TGTGCCAGCAGCCAAGAACTCCAGGGGGCGTTAAGGGAGCAGTTCTTC.

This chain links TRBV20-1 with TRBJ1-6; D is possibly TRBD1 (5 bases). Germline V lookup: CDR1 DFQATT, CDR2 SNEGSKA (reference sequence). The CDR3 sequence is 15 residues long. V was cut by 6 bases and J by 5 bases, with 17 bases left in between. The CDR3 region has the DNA TGCAGTGCCCCACCGGGGCGGGGGAATAATTCACCCCTCCACTTT. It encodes CSAPPGRGNNSPLHF.

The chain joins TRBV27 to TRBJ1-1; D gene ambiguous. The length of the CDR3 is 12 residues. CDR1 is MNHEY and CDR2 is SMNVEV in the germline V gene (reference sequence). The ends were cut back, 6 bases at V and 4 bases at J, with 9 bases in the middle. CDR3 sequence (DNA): TGTGCCAGCAGGGCGTACGGCACTGAAGCTTTCTTT. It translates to CASRAYGTEAFF.